The clone carrying this TCR beta chain appeared a single time. What it recognizes is unknown. This sample is part of a study of cytomegalovirus exposure and HLA in healthy donors. Study-wide results and limits: The study flagged some 170 TCR beta chains as cytomegalovirus-associated. High specificity and sensitivity for cytomegalovirus status were reported for the classifier. In vitro data verified a few CMV-associated chains as specific for CMV antigens.

V was pared by 5 bases and J by 2 bases, with 4 bases of the junction left unmatched. The CDR3 is 14 amino acids. Germline V lookup: CDR1 MGHRA, CDR2 YSYEKL. The protocol was immunoSEQ multiplex PCR, while the TCRdb copy is restricted to in-frame clones and leaves out a portion. The repertoire consists of about 110,000 clones, with approximately 90% occurring once and the leading ten covering under 2%. J is TRBJ2-3 and V is TRBV4-1; 7 bases line up with TRBD1. This sequence originates from a woman between 18 and 29 years old in good health and CMV-seronegative. The sample was PBMCs. CDR3 sequence: CASSYGQATDTQYF. As DNA, the CDR3 is TGCGCCAGCAGCTACGGACAGGCCACAGATACGCAGTATTTT.